This TCR beta chain was found in a study of T cell repertoires in cytomegalovirus infection. Germline V gene sequence: CDR1 SGHRS, CDR2 YFSETQ. The CDR3 runs 14 residues. J lost 13 bases, V lost 0 bases, and 9 bases had no gene match. On this clonotype itself: Its specificity is not known.

TCRdb re-called the reads through MiXCR, storing one row per CDR3 protein. The table shows 300,000 to 400,000 distinct CDR3 sequences, with 25% occurring only once. The source of this sequence is a human donor in good health (CMV status not recorded). Some clones in this sample may be carry-over from other donors' samples. The V call is TRBV5-1, the J call TRBJ1-2, with 10 bases that match TRBD1. The specimen comprised cultured PBMCs, sampled from culture after CMV antigen stimulation. CDR3 sequence (DNA): TGCGCCAGCAGCTTGGCGACAGGGGGCGATACGACCACCTTC. This gives the protein CASSLATGGDTTTF.